The 30 T cell receptor beta chains presented below share a single source sample, sequenced in a study of T cells in Graves' hyperthyroidism and ophthalmopathy (dated by TCRdb to the late 2010s). The library was prepared using multiplex PCR. Data came from an Illumina HiSeq 2000. The TCR beta CDR3 regions were amplified from RNA transcripts. A first-round RT-PCR of the TCR CDR3 used the HTBI primer set with the Qiagen OneStep RT-PCR kit. Starting from the raw public reads, TCRdb applied fastp trimming at Q25, assembled clones with MiXCR and retained in-frame beta chains. Rows matching on CDR3 protein sequence are summarized as one entry with the most common DNA and genes. The sample table records roughly 420,000 distinct CDR3 sequences; about a sixth of these occur just once. The top ten hold approximately 8% of the sample. The specimen was blood. The receptors here all came from a woman between 18 and 30 years old with Graves' hyperthyroidism.

The sample holds many counts of this clonotype. The rearrangement uses TRBV20-1 and TRBJ2-5, with TRBD1 as a possible D gene (5 bases). The CDR3 is made up of 15 amino acids. Germline-derived CDR1 and CDR2 are DFQATT and SNEGSKA (reference sequence). The germline V and J ends were trimmed by 3 bases and 0 bases, with 14 bases remaining between them. The CDR3 protein is CSASYDTGYQETQYF. The CDR3 bases are TGCAGTGCTAGCTACGACACAGGTTACCAAGAGACCCAGTACTTC.

Ten or more counts support this clonotype. The DNA for the CDR3 is TGTGCCAGCAGGGACAGCCAAAGGGCCAAAAACATTCAGTACTTC. Translation gives CASRDSQRAKNIQYF. This rearrangement joins TRBV6-1 to TRBJ2-4; perhaps TRBD1 as D (6 bases). Trimming pared 6 bases from V and 1 base from J, leaving 13 bases between. Germline assignment: CDR1 MNHNS and CDR2 SASEGT. The CDR3 contains 15 residues.

In its sample, this clonotype was seen many times. The chain has TRBV20-1 and TRBJ2-1; possible D gene TRBD2, 6 bases. The CDR3 loop spans 16 amino acids. Deletions cut 5 bases from V and 4 bases from J, with 21 bases between. Germline V gene data show CDR1 as DFQATT and CDR2 as SNEGSKA (reference sequence). CDR3 loop: CSAVPLWVAAYNEQFF. DNA of the CDR3: TGCAGTGCTGTGCCCCTGTGGGTAGCGGCGTACAATGAGCAGTTCTTC.

This clonotype showed up many times. The CDR3 DNA sequence: TGTGCCAGCAGTGCCCGGGCCCAGAGGAGTTCACCCCTCCACTTT. It specifies CASSARAQRSSPLHF. V usage is TRBV2 and J usage is TRBJ1-6; no reliable D call. Trimming removed 4 bases from V and 9 bases from J, with 16 bases in between. Germline V gene lookup returns CDR1 SNHLY and CDR2 FYNNEI. The CDR3 is made up of 15 amino acids.

At least ten counts were recorded for this clonotype. This chain links TRBV5-5 with TRBJ2-5; D may be TRBD1 or TRBD2 (5 bases each). CDR3 length: 13 amino acids. The ends were cut back, 9 bases at V and 3 bases at J, with 15 bases in the middle. The germline gives CDR1 SGHKS, CDR2 YYEKEE (reference sequence). The CDR3 DNA reads as TGTGCCACTGGGCCGGGGCCAGAAGAGACCCAGTACTTC. Translation gives CATGPGPEETQYF.

This clonotype came up a few times. The J gene is TRBJ1-4, the V gene TRBV5-1; D unresolved. Germline V lookup: CDR1 SGHRS, CDR2 YFSETQ. CDR3 length: 17 amino acids. V was cut by 3 bases and J by 8 bases, with 23 bases left in between. In DNA, the CDR3 is TGCGCCAGCAGCTCCCATCCGAGTGAGGACGTCAGGGAAAAACTGTTTTTT. Translation gives CASSSHPSEDVREKLFF. The full variable domain, its missing parts supplied by reference TRBV5-1 and TRBJ1-4, is KAGVTQTPRYLIKTRGQQVTLSCSPISGHRSVSWYQQTPGQGLQFLFEYFSETQRNKGNFPGRFSGRQFSNSRSEMNVSTLELGDSALYLCASSSHPSEDVREKLFFGSGTQLSVL.

The gene calls are TRBV20-1 and TRBJ2-7; D is ambiguous. The CDR3 runs 13 residues. With 0 bases removed from V and 4 bases from J, the gap between germline ends came to 10 bases. CDR1 is DFQATT and CDR2 is SNEGSKA in the germline V gene (reference sequence). As DNA, the CDR3 is TGCAGTGCTAGAGATTGGAGCGAGTACGAGCAGTACTTC. It specifies CSARDWSEYEQYF.

DNA for the CDR3: TGCGCCAGCAGTGCAGGGGAGAGGTGGTACAATGAGCAGTTCTTC. Protein product: CASSAGERWYNEQFF. The gene calls are TRBV5-1 and TRBJ2-1, with a weak D call TRBD1 (6 bases). Germline V gene data show CDR1 as SGHRS and CDR2 as YFSETQ. The CDR3 spans 15 residues. Deletions cut 5 bases from V and 4 bases from J, with 16 bases between.

This clonotype was observed many times. The rearrangement joins TRBV4-1 to TRBJ2-7, with TRBD1 matching over 7 bases. The CDR3 has 14 residues. CDR1 is MGHRA and CDR2 is YSYEKL in the germline V gene. V lost 4 bases, J lost 5 bases, and 8 bases stayed unmatched. CDR3 coding DNA: TGCGCCAGCAGCCGCTCACAGGGGATCAACGAGCAGTACTTC. It is translated as CASSRSQGINEQYF.

This clonotype was observed many times. The chain is built from TRBV7-9 and TRBJ1-1; D is undetermined. Trimming cost V 5 bases and J 1 base, with 11 bases left between them. Germline V gene sequence: CDR1 SEHNR, CDR2 FQNEAQ (reference sequence). CDR3 length equals 14 residues. The CDR3 reads CASSHQPGNTEAFF. CDR3 nucleotides: TGTGCCAGCAGCCACCAGCCGGGGAACACTGAAGCTTTCTTT. Combining the CDR3 with reference TRBV7-9 and TRBJ1-1 gives the whole variable domain DTGVSQNPRHKITKRGQNVTFRCDPISEHNRLYWYRQTLGQGPEFLTYFQNEAQLEKSRLLSDRFSAERPKGSFSTLEIQRTEQGDSAMYLCASSHQPGNTEAFFGQGTRLTVV.

Ten or more counts support this clonotype. V is TRBV5-1 and J is TRBJ2-3, with D possibly TRBD2 on 6 matching bases. V dropped 0 bases and J dropped 7 bases, with 15 bases sitting between them. CDR3 size: 15 residues. Germline-derived CDR1 and CDR2 are SGHRS and YFSETQ. CDR3 DNA: TGCGCCAGCAGCTTGGCGGCTAGCGAGAGGCATACGCAGTATTTT. This translates into CASSLAASERHTQYF.

In this sample, this clonotype turned up a few times. One base away lies a much larger clone, so this may be a sequencing read error. The chain is built from TRBV24-1 and TRBJ2-5, with TRBD2 identical over 7 bases. The CDR3 spans 15 residues. The V gene's germline CDR1 is KGHDR and CDR2 SFDVKD. V trimming: 3 bases; J trimming: 8 bases; junction bases outside the gene matches: 11. The CDR3 loop reads CATSDPGLGGDTQYF. The CDR3 nucleotides read TGTGCCACCAGTGATCCTGGACTAGGCGGGGATACCCAGTACTTC.

This clonotype was observed at least ten times. The V and J genes are TRBV7-2 and TRBJ2-5; tentatively, D is TRBD2 (5 bases). From germline, CDR1 is SGHTA and CDR2 FQGNSA. V was shortened by 4 bases and J by 0 bases, with 9 bases between the two germline ends. This CDR3 region has 14 residues. The CDR3 nucleotides are TGTGCCAGCAGCTCGGACTGGTACCAAGAGACCCAGTACTTC. Translated: CASSSDWYQETQYF.

The chain has TRBV18 and TRBJ1-2; D might be TRBD1 (5 bases). V shed 0 bases and J shed 6 bases, with 17 bases lying between them. CDR1 and CDR2 (germline): KGHSH, LQKENI. This CDR3 spans 16 amino acids. DNA for the CDR3: TGTGCCAGCTCACCACCGGGATCACTCCAGGGCCATGGCTACACCTTC. Its translation is CASSPPGSLQGHGYTF.

V and J are TRBV5-5 and TRBJ1-2; TRBD1 agrees at 7 bases. This CDR3 is 15 amino acids long. J was trimmed by 6 bases and V by 1 base; bases with no gene match: 9. Germline CDR1 reads SGHKS; CDR2 reads YYEKEE (reference sequence). The CDR3 is CASSLQGGGWNGYTF. CDR3 sequence (DNA): TGTGCCAGCAGCTTGCAGGGAGGGGGCTGGAATGGCTACACCTTC.

This clonotype was found a few times. The CDR3 region is CATSDPTGISYNEQFF. The CDR3 region has the DNA TGTGCCACCAGTGATCCGACAGGGATCTCCTACAATGAGCAGTTCTTC. The gene calls are TRBV24-1 and TRBJ2-1; 7 bases line up with TRBD1. Germline V gene data show CDR1 as KGHDR and CDR2 as SFDVKD. CDR3 length equals 16 residues. Trimming took 3 bases from V and 0 from J; bases not matched to a gene: 4.

This clonotype has a count of ten or more. The chain joins TRBV12-3 or TRBV12-4 to TRBJ2-7, with 11 bases aligning to TRBD2. This CDR3 is built from 13 residues. The V segment lost 8 bases and the J segment 4 bases; nucleotides outside the gene matches: 4. CDR3 sequence reads: CASSTSGRYEQYF. CDR3 nucleotides: TGTGCCAGCTCCACTAGCGGGAGATACGAGCAGTACTTC.

A note on this clonotype: A much larger clone lies one base from this, so it may be a read error. This chain connects TRBV7-2 to TRBJ2-7; D gene unclear. Trimming removed 8 bases from V and 2 bases from J, with 13 bases in between. Germline V gives CDR1 SGHTA, CDR2 FQGNSA. This CDR3 has 13 amino acids. This CDR3 reads CASRRASPYEQYF. CDR3 DNA: TGTGCCAGCCGCCGAGCGAGCCCCTACGAGCAGTACTTC.

The chain is built from TRBV6-1 and TRBJ2-3; 8 bases match TRBD2. Germline CDR1 reads MNHNS; CDR2 reads SASEGT. The CDR3 sequence is 16 residues long. V shed 5 bases and J 4 bases; nucleotides not matched to a gene: 11. DNA for the CDR3: TGTGCCAGCAGTCCCCGGCGGGGAGCGGGGGCAGATACGCAGTATTTT. It is translated as CASSPRRGAGADTQYF.

This clonotype was detected only a few times. The chain is built from TRBV30 and TRBJ1-5; no firm D call. The CDR3 runs to 12 residues. Germline CDR1 and CDR2: GTSNPN and SVGIG (reference sequence). V dropped 0 bases and J dropped 6 bases, with 6 bases sitting between them. The CDR3 DNA reads as TGTGCCTGGAGTGTATACGGTCAGCCCCAGCATTTT. It translates to CAWSVYGQPQHF. Full variable domain (remainder filled in from reference TRBV30 and TRBJ1-5): SQTIHQWPATLVQPVGSPLSLECTVEGTSNPNLYWYRQAAGRGLQLLFYSVGIGQISSEVPQNLSASRPQDRQFILSSKKLLLSDSGFYLCAWSVYGQPQHFGDGTRLSIL.

This clonotype has only a few counts. The gene calls are TRBV15 and TRBJ2-1; perhaps TRBD2 as D (5 bases). Trimming took off 4 bases at V and 0 bases at J, with 31 bases between the two ends. The CDR3 is 22 residues long. Germline V gene sequence: CDR1 LNHNV, CDR2 YYDKDF (reference sequence). The CDR3, as DNA: TGTGCCACCAGCAAATCTTTGATCGGAGTCTCTAGCTCTCAAAGCTCCTACAATGAGCAGTTCTTC. Its protein product is CATSKSLIGVSSSQSSYNEQFF.

This clonotype was counted a few times. The chain couples TRBV19 to TRBJ2-5; no clear D gene. The germline V and J ends were trimmed by 7 bases and 4 bases, with 22 bases remaining between them. The CDR3 totals 16 residues. Germline V CDR1 and CDR2: LNHDA, SQIVND (reference sequence). CDR3 DNA sequence: TGTGCCAGTATAAATCCGAGCACAACGTCGGGAGAGACCCAGTACTTC. Protein sequence: CASINPSTTSGETQYF.

As to this clonotype: One end of the junction is discordant with germline, which a read error may explain. The chain uses TRBV5-1 and TRBJ1-2; D is ambiguous. Looked up from germline, CDR1 is SGHRS and CDR2 is YFSETQ. This CDR3 comprises 11 residues. The CDR3, as DNA: TGTGCCAGCAGCCGCGTCACTGGCTACACCTTC. The encoded protein is CASSRVTGYTF. The full variable domain, with the rest looked up from reference TRBV5-1 and TRBJ1-2, is KAGVTQTPRYLIKTRGQQVTLSCSPISGHRSVSWYQQTPGQGLQFLFEYFSETQRNKGNFPGRFSGRQFSNSRSEMNVSTLELGDSALYLCASSRVTGYTFGSGTRLTVV.

The chain recombines TRBV6-9 with TRBJ1-5; no definite D call. Germline V lookup: CDR1 MNHGY, CDR2 SVAAGI. The V end lost 6 bases, the J end lost 6 bases, and 15 bases lay between the germline ends. This CDR3 comprises 14 residues. The CDR3: CASSKPGEAQPQHF. DNA of the CDR3: TGTGCCAGCAGCAAGCCCGGAGAGGCTCAGCCCCAGCATTTT.

In its sample, this clonotype was seen many times. The genes are TRBV7-6 and TRBJ2-1, with D perhaps assigned TRBD1 or TRBD2 (5 bases each). This CDR3 comprises 15 residues. Per germline, CDR1 SGHVS and CDR2 FNYEAQ. Trimming cost V 0 bases and J 2 bases, with 8 bases left between them. The DNA of the CDR3 is TGTGCCAGCAGCTTAGCGCAGGGAGCCTACAATGAGCAGTTCTTC. Translating it yields CASSLAQGAYNEQFF. The full variable domain, completed using reference TRBV7-6 and TRBJ2-1, is GAGVSQSPRYKVTKRGQDVALRCDPISGHVSLYWYRQALGQGPEFLTYFNYEAQQDKSGLPNDRFSAERPEGSISTLTIQRTEQRDSAMYRCASSLAQGAYNEQFFGPGTRLTVL.

This clonotype was seen ten or more times. The chain carries TRBV4-1 and TRBJ2-1; weak D call: TRBD1 (5 bases). CDR3 length: 15 residues. Germline CDR1 reads MGHRA; CDR2 reads YSYEKL. V lost 1 base and J 4 bases, leaving 11 bases between the germline ends. The CDR3 loop reads CASSQAGSGYNEQFF. The CDR3 DNA reads TGCGCCAGCAGCCAAGCCGGATCAGGGTACAATGAGCAGTTCTTC.

In its sample, this clonotype was seen many times. For the CDR3, the DNA is TGTGCCAGCAGGACCATAGCGGGAGGTTCTTACGAGCAGTACTTC. It yields the protein CASRTIAGGSYEQYF. The chain joins TRBV12-3 or TRBV12-4 to TRBJ2-7, with 10 bases fitting TRBD2. CDR3 length: 15 residues. The J segment lost 4 bases and the V segment lost 6 bases, leaving 9 bases of the junction unmatched.

In its sample, this clonotype was seen many times. V is TRBV12-3 or TRBV12-4 and J is TRBJ1-2; D is undetermined. There are 13 residues in the CDR3. V was pared by 6 bases and J by 5 bases, with 13 bases between. The CDR3 region has the DNA TGTGCCAGCAGCCCCCTTCGCGGGTATGGCTACACCTTC. Amino acids: CASSPLRGYGYTF.

This clonotype appeared a few times. The chain joins TRBV5-1 to TRBJ1-2, with 10 nucleotides matching TRBD1. The V gene's germline CDR1 is SGHRS and CDR2 YFSETQ. The CDR3 is 15 residues long. After removal of 4 bases from V and 6 bases from J, the junction contained 9 bases not matched to a gene. DNA for the CDR3: TGCGCCAGCAGCACCTCCGGGACAGGGGAGGATGGCTACACCTTC. It yields the protein CASSTSGTGEDGYTF.

In this sample, this clonotype turned up many times. The rearrangement links TRBV10-2 to TRBJ1-6; TRBD1 matches at 7 bases. Losses at the gene ends were 4 bases for V and 6 bases for J; bases not matched to a gene: 18. Germline loops: CDR1 WSHSY, CDR2 SAAADI. This CDR3 spans 19 amino acids. CDR3 nucleotides: TGCGCCAGCAGTGGAGGGGGGAGGGGGACAGCAAAAGGTAATTCACCCCTCCACTTT. Translation: CASSGGGRGTAKGNSPLHF.